This TCR beta chain was sequenced during a study of identifying expanded T cells in peripheral blood. Whole-study results and caveats: Over approximately two and four weeks, about 15 and 19 clones changed, versus roughly 1.1 between replicates. Roughly 2-week clone count variance significantly increased as total template count grew.

A remark on this clone: Its specificity is not known.

The CDR3 extends over 15 amino acids. The V end lost 0 bases, the J end lost 2 bases, and 11 bases lay between the germline ends. The germline V gene encodes CDR1 MNHEY and CDR2 SMNVEV (reference sequence). Assay used: immunoSEQ multiplex PCR; TCRdb lists only in-frame clones, some missing. The repertoire has roughly 82,000 clones, roughly 86% of them found once; the top ten carry approximately 18%. Collection occurred without any documented infections or immune events in donors. The chain combines TRBV27 with TRBJ2-7; D might be TRBD1 (5 bases). Sequencing used blood. The sequence was obtained from a person aged 18 to 75 in good health. The CDR3 DNA sequence: TGTGCCAGCAGTTTATCCCAGGGATCCCCCTACGAGCAGTACTTC. This sequence encodes CASSLSQGSPYEQYF.